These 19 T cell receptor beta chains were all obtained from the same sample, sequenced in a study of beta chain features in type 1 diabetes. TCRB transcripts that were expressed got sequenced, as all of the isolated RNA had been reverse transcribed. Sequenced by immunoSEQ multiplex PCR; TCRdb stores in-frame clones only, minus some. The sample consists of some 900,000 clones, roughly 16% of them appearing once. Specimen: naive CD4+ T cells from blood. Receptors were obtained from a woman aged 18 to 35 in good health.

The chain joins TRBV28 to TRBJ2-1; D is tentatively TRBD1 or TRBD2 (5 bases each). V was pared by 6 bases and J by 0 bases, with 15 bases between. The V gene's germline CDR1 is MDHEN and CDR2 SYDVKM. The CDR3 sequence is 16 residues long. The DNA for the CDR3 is TGTGCCAGCAGCCTTTCGGGACGGAGCTCCTACAATGAGCAGTTCTTC. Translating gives CASSLSGRSSYNEQFF. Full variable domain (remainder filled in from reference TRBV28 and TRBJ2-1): DVKVTQSSRYLVKRTGEKVFLECVQDMDHENMFWYRQDPGLGLRLIYFSYDVKMKEKGDIPEGYSVSREKKERFSLILESASTNQTSMYLCASSLSGRSSYNEQFFGPGTRLTVL.

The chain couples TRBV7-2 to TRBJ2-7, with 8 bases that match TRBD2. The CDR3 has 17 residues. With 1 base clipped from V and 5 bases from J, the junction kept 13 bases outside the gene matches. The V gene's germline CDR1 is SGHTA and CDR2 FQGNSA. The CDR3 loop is CASSLGRGGPQGHEQYF. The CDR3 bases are TGTGCCAGCAGCTTAGGTCGGGGGGGTCCCCAAGGTCACGAGCAGTACTTC.

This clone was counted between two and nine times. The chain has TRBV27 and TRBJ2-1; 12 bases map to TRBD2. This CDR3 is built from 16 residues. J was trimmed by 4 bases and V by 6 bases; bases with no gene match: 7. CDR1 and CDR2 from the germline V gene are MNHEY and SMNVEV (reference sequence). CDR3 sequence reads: CASRPQGLAGYNEQFF. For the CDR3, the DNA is TGTGCCAGCAGACCCCAGGGACTAGCGGGTTACAATGAGCAGTTCTTC.

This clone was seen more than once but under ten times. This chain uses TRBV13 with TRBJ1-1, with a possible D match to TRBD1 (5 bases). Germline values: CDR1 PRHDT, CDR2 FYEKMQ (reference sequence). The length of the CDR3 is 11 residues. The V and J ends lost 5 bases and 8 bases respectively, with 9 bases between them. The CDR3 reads CASSATEEAFF. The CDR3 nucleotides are TGTGCCAGCAGCGCGACAGAGGAAGCTTTCTTT. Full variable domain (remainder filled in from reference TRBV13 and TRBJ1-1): AAGVIQSPRHLIKEKRETATLKCYPIPRHDTVYWYQQGPGQDPQFLISFYEKMQSDKGSIPDRFSAQQFSDYHSELNMSSLELGDSALYFCASSATEEAFFGQGTRLTVV.

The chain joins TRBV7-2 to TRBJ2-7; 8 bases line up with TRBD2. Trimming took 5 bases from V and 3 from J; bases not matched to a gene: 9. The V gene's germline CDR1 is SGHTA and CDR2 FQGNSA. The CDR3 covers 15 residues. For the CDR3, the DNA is TGTGCCAGCAGCCCCGGGGGGACTAGTCTCTACGAGCAGTACTTC. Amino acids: CASSPGGTSLYEQYF. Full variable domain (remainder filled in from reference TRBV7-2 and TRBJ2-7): GAGVSQSPSNKVTEKGKDVELRCDPISGHTALYWYRQSLGQGLEFLIYFQGNSAPDKSGLPSDRFSAERTGGSVSTLTIQRTQQEDSAVYLCASSPGGTSLYEQYFGPGTRLTVT.

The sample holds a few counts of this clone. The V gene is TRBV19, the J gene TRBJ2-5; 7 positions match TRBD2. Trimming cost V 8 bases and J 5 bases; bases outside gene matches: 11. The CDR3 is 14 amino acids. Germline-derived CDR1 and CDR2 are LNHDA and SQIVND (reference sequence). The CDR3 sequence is CASASQAGRETQYF. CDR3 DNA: TGTGCCAGTGCGTCTCAAGCGGGACGGGAGACCCAGTACTTC.

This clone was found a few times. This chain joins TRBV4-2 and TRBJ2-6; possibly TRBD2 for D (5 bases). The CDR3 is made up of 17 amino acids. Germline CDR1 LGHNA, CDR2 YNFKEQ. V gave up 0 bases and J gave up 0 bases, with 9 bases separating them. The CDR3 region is CASSQEVRDSGANVLTF. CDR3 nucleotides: TGTGCCAGCAGCCAAGAAGTCCGGGACTCTGGGGCCAACGTCCTGACTTTC.

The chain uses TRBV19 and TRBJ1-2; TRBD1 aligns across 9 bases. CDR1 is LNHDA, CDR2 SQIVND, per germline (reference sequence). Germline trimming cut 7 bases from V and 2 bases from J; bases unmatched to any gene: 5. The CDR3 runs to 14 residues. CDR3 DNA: TGTGCCAGTACCCGGGACAGGGAGAACTATGGCTACACCTTC. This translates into CASTRDRENYGYTF.

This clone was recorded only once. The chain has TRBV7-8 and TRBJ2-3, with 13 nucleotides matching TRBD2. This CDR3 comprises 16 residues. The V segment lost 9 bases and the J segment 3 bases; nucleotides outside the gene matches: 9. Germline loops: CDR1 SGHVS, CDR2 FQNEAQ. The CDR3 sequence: CASATGTSGNTDTQYF. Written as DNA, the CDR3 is TGTGCCAGTGCGACCGGGACTAGCGGGAATACAGATACGCAGTATTTT.

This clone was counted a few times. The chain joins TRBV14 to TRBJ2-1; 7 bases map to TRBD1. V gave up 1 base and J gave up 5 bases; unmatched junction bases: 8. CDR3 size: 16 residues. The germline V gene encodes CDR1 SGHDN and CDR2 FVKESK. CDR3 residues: CASSQGQGKWNNEQFF. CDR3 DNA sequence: TGTGCCAGCAGCCAAGGACAGGGCAAGTGGAACAATGAGCAGTTCTTC.

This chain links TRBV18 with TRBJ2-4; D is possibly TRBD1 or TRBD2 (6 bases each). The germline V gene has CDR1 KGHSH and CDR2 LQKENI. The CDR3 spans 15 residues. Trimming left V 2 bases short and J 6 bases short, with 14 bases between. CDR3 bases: TGTGCCAGCTCACCAGGTCCGGGGGCGGGAAACATTCAGTACTTC. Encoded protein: CASSPGPGAGNIQYF.

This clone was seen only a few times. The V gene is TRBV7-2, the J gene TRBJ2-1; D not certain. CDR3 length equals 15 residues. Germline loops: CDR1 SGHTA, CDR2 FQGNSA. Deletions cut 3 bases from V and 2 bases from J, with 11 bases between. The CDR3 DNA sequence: TGTGCCAGCAGCTTCGAAGGGCGGACCTACAATGAGCAGTTCTTC. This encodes CASSFEGRTYNEQFF.

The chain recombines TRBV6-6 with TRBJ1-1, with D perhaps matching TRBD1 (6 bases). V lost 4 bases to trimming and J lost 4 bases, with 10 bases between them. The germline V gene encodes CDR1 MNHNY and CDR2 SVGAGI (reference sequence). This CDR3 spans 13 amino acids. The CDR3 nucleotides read TGTGCCAGCAGTTTTGGGGGCGGCACTGAAGCTTTCTTT. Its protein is CASSFGGGTEAFF.

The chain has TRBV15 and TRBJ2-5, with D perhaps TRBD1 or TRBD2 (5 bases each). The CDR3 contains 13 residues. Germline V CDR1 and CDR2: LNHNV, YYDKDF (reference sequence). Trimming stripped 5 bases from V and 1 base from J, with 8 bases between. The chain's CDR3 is CATSGTVQETQYF. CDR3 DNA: TGTGCCACCAGCGGGACGGTCCAAGAGACCCAGTACTTC.

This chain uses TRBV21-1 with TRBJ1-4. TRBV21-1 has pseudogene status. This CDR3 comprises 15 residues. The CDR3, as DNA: TGTGCCAGCAGCAAAGAGGCAGACTTTAATGAAAAACTGTTTTTT. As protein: CASSKEADFNEKLFF.

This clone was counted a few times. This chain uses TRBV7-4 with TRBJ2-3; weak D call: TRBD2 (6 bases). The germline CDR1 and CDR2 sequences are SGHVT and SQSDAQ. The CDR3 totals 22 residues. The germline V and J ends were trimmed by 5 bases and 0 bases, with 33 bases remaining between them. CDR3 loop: CASSRHVASLGASERSTDTQYF. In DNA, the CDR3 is TGTGCCAGCAGCCGACACGTAGCTTCGCTAGGAGCTAGCGAGCGTAGCACAGATACGCAGTATTTT.

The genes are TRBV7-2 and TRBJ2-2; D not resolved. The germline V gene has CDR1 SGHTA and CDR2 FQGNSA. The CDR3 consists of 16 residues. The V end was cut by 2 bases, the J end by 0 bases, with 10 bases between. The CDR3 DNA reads TGTGCCAGCAGCTTATCAGGAGCGACGAACACCGGGGAGCTGTTTTTT. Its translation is CASSLSGATNTGELFF.

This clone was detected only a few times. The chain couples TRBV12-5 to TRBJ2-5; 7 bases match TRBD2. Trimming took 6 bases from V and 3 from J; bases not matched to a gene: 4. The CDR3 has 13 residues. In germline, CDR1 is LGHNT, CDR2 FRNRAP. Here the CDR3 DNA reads TGTGCTAGTGGGACGAGCGGGAAAGAGACCCAGTACTTC. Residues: CASGTSGKETQYF.

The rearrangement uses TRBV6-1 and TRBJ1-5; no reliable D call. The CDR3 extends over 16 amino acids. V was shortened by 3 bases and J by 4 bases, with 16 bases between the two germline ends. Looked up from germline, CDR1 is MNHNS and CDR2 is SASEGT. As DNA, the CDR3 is TGTGCCAGCAGTGAGGTACGGGGTCGAGTTAATCAGCCCCAGCATTTT. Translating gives CASSEVRGRVNQPQHF.